A single sample gave rise to the 20 T cell receptor beta chains below, sequenced in a study of cytotoxic CD8 clonotypes in ibrutinib-treated CLL. Data came from immunoSEQ multiplex PCR; TCRdb stores just in-frame clones and leaves some out. Here the sample spans about 120,000 clones, roughly 57% being singletons. Sequenced here: PBMCs, sampled after 24 months of ibrutinib treatment. The receptors stem from a human donor with chronic lymphocytic leukemia.

Remarks on this clone: Other DNA sequences in this sample translate to the same CDR3. The chain uses TRBV6-5 and TRBJ2-7; 10 bases are shared with TRBD1. Germline CDR1 and CDR2: MNHEY and SVGAGI. Unmatched junction bases numbered 1, after V lost 2 bases and J lost 3 bases. This CDR3 is 14 amino acids long. CDR3 sequence: CASSYRDRGYEQYF. CDR3 in DNA: TGTGCCAGCAGTTACAGGGACAGGGGCTACGAGCAGTACTTC.

This clone was seen more than once but under ten times. V is TRBV18 and J is TRBJ2-3; TRBD2 agrees at 9 bases. Germline V gives CDR1 KGHSH, CDR2 LQKENI. The CDR3 is 14 residues long. J was trimmed by 3 bases and V by 4 bases; bases with no gene match: 2. DNA for the CDR3: TGTGCCAGCTCACGAACTAGCGGGACAGATACGCAGTATTTT. Encoded protein: CASSRTSGTDTQYF. The variable domain in full, with the rest retrieved from reference TRBV18 and TRBJ2-3, is NAGVMQNPRHLVRRRGQEARLRCSPMKGHSHVYWYRQLPEEGLKFMVYLQKENIIDESGMPKERFSAEFPKEGPSILRIQQVVRGDSAAYFCASSRTSGTDTQYFGPGTRLTVL.

This clone has just a few counts. The chain is built from TRBV11-3 and TRBJ1-3; D unresolved. The germline V gene encodes CDR1 SGHNT and CDR2 YENEEA. The CDR3 is made up of 16 amino acids. V lost 1 base, J lost 3 bases, and 13 bases lay in between. In nucleotides, the CDR3 is TGTGCCAGCAGCTTAGGAGGAGCTAGGGATGGAAACACCATATATTTT. The encoded protein is CASSLGGARDGNTIYF.

This chain uses TRBV7-9 with TRBJ2-1; TRBD2 aligns across 7 bases. J gave up 0 bases and V 3 bases, and 2 bases lay outside the gene matches. The V gene's germline CDR1 is SEHNR and CDR2 FQNEAQ (reference sequence). The length of the CDR3 is 15 residues. The CDR3 reads CASSLGGNSYNEQFF. CDR3 nucleotides: TGTGCCAGCAGCTTGGGGGGGAACTCCTACAATGAGCAGTTCTTC.

The chain has TRBV30 and TRBJ1-5; a possible D gene is TRBD1 (5 bases). Germline V gene sequence: CDR1 GTSNPN, CDR2 SVGIG (reference sequence). V lost 0 bases to trimming and J lost 6 bases, with 12 bases between them. CDR3 length: 14 residues. The CDR3 nucleotides are TGTGCCTGGAGTGTCGGAGGGGCCGGTCAGCCCCAGCATTTT. This encodes CAWSVGGAGQPQHF. The whole variable domain, filled in from reference TRBV30 and TRBJ1-5, reads SQTIHQWPATLVQPVGSPLSLECTVEGTSNPNLYWYRQAAGRGLQLLFYSVGIGQISSEVPQNLSASRPQDRQFILSSKKLLLSDSGFYLCAWSVGGAGQPQHFGDGTRLSIL.

The chain combines TRBV11-2 with TRBJ2-2; D may be TRBD1 (5 bases). The germline V and J ends were trimmed by 4 bases and 7 bases, with 16 bases remaining between them. This CDR3 contains 15 residues. Germline CDR1 is SGHAT and CDR2 is FQNNGV. The CDR3 nucleotides are TGTGCCAGCAGCTCCGAAGGCAGGGTGATCGGGGAGCTGTTTTTT. Translation: CASSSEGRVIGELFF.

This rearrangement joins TRBV10-3 to TRBJ1-2; D gene ambiguous. V lost 9 bases and J lost 5, with 19 bases in between. CDR1 is ENHRY, CDR2 SYGVKD, per germline. This CDR3 has 14 residues. The CDR3 nucleotides read TGTGCCATGCTAACGGACGGAATGGGATATGGCTACACCTTC. Translating it yields CAMLTDGMGYGYTF.

This rearrangement joins TRBV29-1 to TRBJ1-5; maybe TRBD1 (5 bases). The CDR3 runs to 13 residues. V was clipped by 6 bases and J by 3 bases, with 12 bases between them. Germline lookup yields CDR1 SQVTM and CDR2 ANQGSEA. The CDR3 DNA sequence: TGCAGCGTGCGGCCAGGGCCCAATCAGCCCCAGCATTTT. Its protein product is CSVRPGPNQPQHF.

This chain connects TRBV5-1 to TRBJ2-7; TRBD1 matches 8 bases. In germline, CDR1 is SGHRS, CDR2 YFSETQ. CDR3 length equals 15 residues. The trim removed 4 bases at V and 5 bases at J, leaving 11 bases unmatched. The chain's CDR3 is CASSTGGTGVDEQYF. The CDR3 DNA sequence: TGCGCCAGCAGCACCGGCGGGACAGGCGTTGACGAGCAGTACTTC.

The chain combines TRBV5-1 with TRBJ1-1, with TRBD1 identical over 9 bases. The junction had 8 bases not matched to a gene; V was cut back by 0 bases and J by 11 bases. The CDR3 covers 14 residues. From germline, CDR1 is SGHRS and CDR2 YFSETQ. CDR3 loop: CASSLDATGGRAFF. The CDR3 DNA follows: TGCGCCAGCAGCTTGGATGCGACAGGGGGTAGGGCTTTCTTT.

V and J are TRBV6-6 and TRBJ1-5; the match to TRBD1 covers 8 bases. Germline assignment: CDR1 MNHNY and CDR2 SVGAGI (reference sequence). Germline trimming cut 7 bases from V and 5 bases from J; bases unmatched to any gene: 7. The CDR3 has 14 amino acids. CDR3 residues: CASNRAGGDQPQHF. CDR3 coding DNA: TGTGCCAGCAATCGGGCAGGGGGCGATCAGCCCCAGCATTTT.

This clone was seen more than once but under ten times. The chain employs TRBV7-2 and TRBJ2-7, with 7 bases aligning to TRBD2. The ends lost 3 bases at V and 6 bases at J; junction bases unmatched: 8. The CDR3 sequence is 14 residues long. Germline V CDR1 and CDR2: SGHTA, FQGNSA. CDR3 sequence reads: CASSFPGRVPEQYF. The DNA of the CDR3 is TGTGCCAGCAGCTTTCCAGGGAGGGTCCCCGAGCAGTACTTC.

This clone was observed a handful of times. Other DNA variants within this sample encode the same CDR3. This chain links TRBV30 with TRBJ1-5, with D uncertain. Trimming shortened V by 3 bases and J by 0 bases, and 6 bases separated the two germline ends. CDR3 size: 13 residues. Germline loops: CDR1 GTSNPN, CDR2 SVGIG (reference sequence). The CDR3 bases are TGTGCCTGGAGCACTAATAGCAATCAGCCCCAGCATTTT. It translates to CAWSTNSNQPQHF. Variable domain in full (rest from reference TRBV30 and TRBJ1-5): SQTIHQWPATLVQPVGSPLSLECTVEGTSNPNLYWYRQAAGRGLQLLFYSVGIGQISSEVPQNLSASRPQDRQFILSSKKLLLSDSGFYLCAWSTNSNQPQHFGDGTRLSIL.

The rearrangement uses TRBV2 and TRBJ1-5; the D is unclear. Germline CDR1 reads SNHLY; CDR2 reads FYNNEI. Trimming stripped 2 bases from V and 6 bases from J, with 8 bases between. The CDR3 spans 13 residues. CDR3 nucleotides: TGTGCCAGCAGTGAACTTGGTTTTCAGCCCCAGCATTTT. Its translation is CASSELGFQPQHF.

This clone has more than one count but fewer than ten. This chain uses TRBV7-9 with TRBJ1-1; no clear D. Germline loops: CDR1 SEHNR, CDR2 FQNEAQ (reference sequence). Trimming stripped 5 bases from V and 1 base from J, with 11 bases between. The length of the CDR3 is 14 residues. The CDR3 protein is CASSPQGGNTEAFF. CDR3 nucleotide sequence: TGTGCCAGCAGCCCTCAAGGAGGGAACACTGAAGCTTTCTTT. Together with reference TRBV7-9 and TRBJ1-1, the CDR3 gives the full variable domain: DTGVSQNPRHKITKRGQNVTFRCDPISEHNRLYWYRQTLGQGPEFLTYFQNEAQLEKSRLLSDRFSAERPKGSFSTLEIQRTEQGDSAMYLCASSPQGGNTEAFFGQGTRLTVV.

V gene TRBV18 combines with J gene TRBJ2-1; 9 bases fit TRBD1. Looked up from germline, CDR1 is KGHSH and CDR2 is LQKENI. Trimming at V came to 4 bases and at J to 7 bases, leaving 8 bases not matched to a gene. This CDR3 has 15 amino acids. CDR3 region: CASSRQGGTNNEQFF. The CDR3 nucleotides are TGTGCCAGCTCACGACAGGGGGGAACGAATAATGAGCAGTTCTTC. Supplemented by reference TRBV18 and TRBJ2-1, the full variable domain reads NAGVMQNPRHLVRRRGQEARLRCSPMKGHSHVYWYRQLPEEGLKFMVYLQKENIIDESGMPKERFSAEFPKEGPSILRIQQVVRGDSAAYFCASSRQGGTNNEQFFGPGTRLTVL.

V and J are TRBV29-1 and TRBJ1-2; 7 bases are shared with TRBD1. Trimming cost V 7 bases and J 6 bases; bases outside gene matches: 8. Germline CDR1 and CDR2: SQVTM and ANQGSEA. The CDR3 is made up of 12 amino acids. CDR3 residues: CSAGQAGHGYTF. CDR3 DNA sequence: TGCAGCGCCGGACAGGCCGGGCATGGCTACACCTTC.

This clone showed up just a few times. The chain employs TRBV27 and TRBJ2-7; D is ambiguous. V was pared by 2 bases and J by 3 bases, with 11 bases between. The CDR3 is 14 residues long. Germline V lookup: CDR1 MNHEY, CDR2 SMNVEV (reference sequence). CDR3 region: CASSLKGKGYEQYF. The DNA of the CDR3 is TGTGCCAGCAGTTTAAAGGGAAAAGGCTACGAGCAGTACTTC.

In this sample, this clone turned up a few times. The chain uses TRBV7-9 and TRBJ2-5; TRBD1 matches at 7 bases. Unmatched junction bases numbered 11, after V lost 3 bases and J lost 4 bases. CDR1 is SEHNR and CDR2 is FQNEAQ in the germline V gene (reference sequence). This CDR3 is 16 amino acids long. The CDR3: CASSFRAGPGGETQYF. CDR3 DNA: TGTGCCAGCAGCTTTAGGGCAGGACCAGGGGGAGAGACCCAGTACTTC.

The V gene is TRBV19, the J gene TRBJ2-2; possible D gene TRBD2, 6 bases. The CDR3 has 14 amino acids. Per the germline V gene, CDR1 is LNHDA and CDR2 is SQIVND (reference sequence). The ends were cut back, 9 bases at V and 6 bases at J, with 17 bases in the middle. As DNA, the CDR3 is TGTGCCAGCGGACGGGGGTGGGGAGCCGGGGAGCTGTTTTTT. Its protein is CASGRGWGAGELFF.